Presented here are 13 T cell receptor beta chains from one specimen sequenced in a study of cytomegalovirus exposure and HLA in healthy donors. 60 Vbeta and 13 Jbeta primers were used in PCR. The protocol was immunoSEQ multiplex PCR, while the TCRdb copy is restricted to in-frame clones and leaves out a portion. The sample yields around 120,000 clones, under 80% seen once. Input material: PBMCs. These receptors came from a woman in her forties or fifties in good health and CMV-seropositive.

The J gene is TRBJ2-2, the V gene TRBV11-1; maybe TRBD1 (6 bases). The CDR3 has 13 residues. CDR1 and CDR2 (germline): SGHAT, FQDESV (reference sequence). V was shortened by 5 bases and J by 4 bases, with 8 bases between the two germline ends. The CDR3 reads CASSQTGTGELFF. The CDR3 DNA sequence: TGTGCCAGCAGCCAGACAGGCACCGGGGAGCTGTTTTTT. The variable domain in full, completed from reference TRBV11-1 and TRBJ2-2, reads EAEVAQSPRYKITEKSQAVAFWCDPISGHATLYWYRQILGQGPELLVQFQDESVVDDSQLPKDRFSAERLKGVDSTLKIQPAELGDSAMYLCASSQTGTGELFFGEGSRLTVL.

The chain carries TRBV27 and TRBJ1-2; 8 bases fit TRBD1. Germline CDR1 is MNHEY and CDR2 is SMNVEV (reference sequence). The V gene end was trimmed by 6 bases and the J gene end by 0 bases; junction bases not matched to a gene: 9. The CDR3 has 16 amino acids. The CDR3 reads CASRSQGVNTNYGYTF. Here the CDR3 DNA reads TGTGCCAGCAGGTCACAGGGGGTAAACACTAACTATGGCTACACCTTC.

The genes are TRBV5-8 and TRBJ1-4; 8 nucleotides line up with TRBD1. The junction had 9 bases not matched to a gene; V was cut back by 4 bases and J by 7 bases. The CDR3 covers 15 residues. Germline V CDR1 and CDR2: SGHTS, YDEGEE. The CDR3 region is CASSVAGGEGEKLFF. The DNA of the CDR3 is TGTGCCAGCAGCGTTGCAGGGGGCGAAGGTGAAAAACTGTTTTTT. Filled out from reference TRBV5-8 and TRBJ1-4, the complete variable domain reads EAGVTQSPTHLIKTRGQQATLRCSPISGHTSVYWYQQALGLGLQFLLWYDEGEERNRGNFPPRFSGRQFPNYSSELNVNALELEDSALYLCASSVAGGEGEKLFFGSGTQLSVL.

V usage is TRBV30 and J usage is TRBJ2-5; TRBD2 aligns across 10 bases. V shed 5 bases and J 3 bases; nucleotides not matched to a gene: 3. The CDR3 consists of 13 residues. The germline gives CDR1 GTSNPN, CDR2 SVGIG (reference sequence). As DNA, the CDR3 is TGTGCCTGGCTAGCGGGAGACGAAGAGACCCAGTACTTC. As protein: CAWLAGDEETQYF.

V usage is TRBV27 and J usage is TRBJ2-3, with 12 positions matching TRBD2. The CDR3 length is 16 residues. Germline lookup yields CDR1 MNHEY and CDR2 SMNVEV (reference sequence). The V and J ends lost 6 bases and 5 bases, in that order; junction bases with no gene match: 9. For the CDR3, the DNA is TGTGCCAGCAGCCCCCGACTAGCGGGAGAAAGAGATACGCAGTATTTT. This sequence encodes CASSPRLAGERDTQYF.

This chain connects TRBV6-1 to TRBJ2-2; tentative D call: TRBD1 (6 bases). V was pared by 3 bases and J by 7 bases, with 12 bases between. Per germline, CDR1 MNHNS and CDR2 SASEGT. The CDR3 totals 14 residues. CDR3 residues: CASSDNRVVGELFF. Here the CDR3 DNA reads TGTGCCAGCAGTGACAACAGGGTAGTCGGGGAGCTGTTTTTT.

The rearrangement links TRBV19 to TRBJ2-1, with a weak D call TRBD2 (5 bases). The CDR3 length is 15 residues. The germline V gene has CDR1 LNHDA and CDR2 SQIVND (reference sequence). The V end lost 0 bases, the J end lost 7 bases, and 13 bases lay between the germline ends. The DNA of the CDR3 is TGTGCCAGTAGTATAGATACGGCTAGCCGGAATGAGCAGTTCTTC. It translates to CASSIDTASRNEQFF.

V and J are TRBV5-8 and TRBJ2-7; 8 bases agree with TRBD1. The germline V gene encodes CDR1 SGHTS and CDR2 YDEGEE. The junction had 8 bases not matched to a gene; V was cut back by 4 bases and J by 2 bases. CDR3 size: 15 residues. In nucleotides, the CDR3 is TGTGCCAGCAGCCAACGGACAGGGATGACCTACGAGCAGTACTTC. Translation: CASSQRTGMTYEQYF.

This CDR3 reads CASSLAAEFGSPLHF. In DNA, the CDR3 is TGTGCCAGCAGCTTAGCGGCGGAGTTTGGTTCACCCCTCCACTTT. The chain links TRBV7-8 to TRBJ1-6; D is unresolved. This CDR3 is built from 15 residues. Germline-derived CDR1 and CDR2 are SGHVS and FQNEAQ. V was cut by 0 bases and J by 9 bases, with 12 bases left in between.

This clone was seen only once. CDR3 amino acids: CASSLLGTSGELFF. The DNA for the CDR3 is TGTGCCAGCAGCCTACTGGGGACTAGCGGGGAGCTGTTTTTT. This chain joins TRBV7-3 and TRBJ2-2; TRBD2 agrees at 8 bases. In germline, CDR1 is SGHTA, CDR2 FQGTGA. V lost 5 bases and J lost 7; bases outside the gene matches: 6. CDR3 length: 14 amino acids.

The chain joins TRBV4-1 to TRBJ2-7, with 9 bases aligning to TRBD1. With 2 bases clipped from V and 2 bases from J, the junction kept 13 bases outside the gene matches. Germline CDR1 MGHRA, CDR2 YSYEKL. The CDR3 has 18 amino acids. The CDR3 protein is CASSQRPPGQGPPYEQYF. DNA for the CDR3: TGCGCCAGCAGCCAACGGCCCCCGGGACAGGGTCCTCCCTACGAGCAGTACTTC.

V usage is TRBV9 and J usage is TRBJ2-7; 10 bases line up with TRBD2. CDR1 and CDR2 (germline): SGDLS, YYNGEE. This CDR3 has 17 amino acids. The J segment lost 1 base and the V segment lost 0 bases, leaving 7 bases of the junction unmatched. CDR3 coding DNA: TGTGCCAGCAGCGTAGGTCCTAGCGGGAGAACTTCCTACGAGCAGTACTTC. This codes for CASSVGPSGRTSYEQYF.

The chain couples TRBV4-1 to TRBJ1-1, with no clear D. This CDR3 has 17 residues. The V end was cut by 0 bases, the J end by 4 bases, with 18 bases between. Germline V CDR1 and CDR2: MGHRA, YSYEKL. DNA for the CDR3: TGCGCCAGCAGCCAAGATGAACGGGGATCGTTGGCCACTGAAGCTTTCTTT. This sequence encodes CASSQDERGSLATEAFF.